The 9 T cell receptor beta chains reported below all come from one sample, sequenced in a study of OX40 agonist ivuxolimab in advanced cancers. Measured with immunoSEQ multiplex PCR; TCRdb has only the in-frame clones, and not every one. The sample lists 55,000 to 75,000 clones, roughly 85% occurring once. This specimen consisted of CD4+ or CD8+ T cells sorted from blood, obtained in a trial of the OX40 agonist ivuxolimab. These receptors originate from an adult with an advanced solid tumor such as melanoma, head and neck, liver or kidney cancer.

This chain joins TRBV7-2 and TRBJ2-1; 7 nucleotides agree with TRBD1. Germline V gene lookup returns CDR1 SGHTA and CDR2 FQGNSA. The junction had 9 bases not matched to a gene; V was cut back by 5 bases and J by 5 bases. The CDR3 totals 15 residues. This CDR3 is CASSARGQGHNEQFF. CDR3 bases: TGTGCCAGCAGCGCAAGGGGGCAGGGTCACAATGAGCAGTTCTTC.

This clone appeared once. This rearrangement joins TRBV18 to TRBJ1-2, with D unresolved. The CDR3 sequence is 11 residues long. The V gene's germline CDR1 is KGHSH and CDR2 LQKENI. V lost 3 bases and J lost 3, with 2 bases in between. CDR3: CASSPDYGYTF. The CDR3 bases are TGTGCCAGCTCACCCGACTATGGCTACACCTTC.

V usage is TRBV7-6 and J usage is TRBJ1-3; 7 bases fit TRBD1. This CDR3 has 14 amino acids. The V gene end was trimmed by 4 bases and the J gene end by 3 bases; junction bases not matched to a gene: 3. Germline-derived CDR1 and CDR2 are SGHVS and FNYEAQ. The CDR3 region is CASSWGDSGNTIYF. As DNA, the CDR3 is TGTGCCAGCAGCTGGGGGGACAGTGGAAACACCATATATTTT.

The rearrangement uses TRBV6-1 and TRBJ2-2; D ambiguous. The germline V gene encodes CDR1 MNHNS and CDR2 SASEGT. This CDR3 is 12 amino acids long. V gave up 7 bases and J gave up 5 bases, with 8 bases separating them. CDR3 residues: CASKFLTGELFF. The CDR3 coding sequence is TGTGCCAGCAAGTTCCTAACCGGGGAGCTGTTTTTT.

The chain links TRBV28 to TRBJ2-7, with TRBD1 identical over 8 bases. Unmatched junction bases numbered 9, after V lost 6 bases and J lost 2 bases. The CDR3 contains 15 residues. Per germline, CDR1 MDHEN and CDR2 SYDVKM. The CDR3 region is CASSSDRAYPYEQYF. The CDR3 bases are TGTGCCAGCAGCTCGGACAGGGCCTACCCCTACGAGCAGTACTTC.

This chain connects TRBV9 to TRBJ2-2, with 10 bases fitting TRBD1. The germline CDR1 and CDR2 sequences are SGDLS and YYNGEE. The CDR3 is made up of 16 amino acids. J gave up 6 bases and V 4 bases, and 9 bases lay outside the gene matches. The CDR3 region is CASSPGQGGFAGELFF. The CDR3 DNA follows: TGTGCCAGCAGCCCCGGACAGGGGGGTTTCGCCGGGGAGCTGTTTTTT.

This sequence joins TRBV27 and TRBJ2-3, with 11 bases that match TRBD2. In germline, CDR1 is MNHEY, CDR2 SMNVEV (reference sequence). There are 16 residues in the CDR3. V shed 2 bases and J 2 bases; nucleotides not matched to a gene: 3. CDR3 residues: CASSLTTSGDTDTQYF. CDR3 in DNA: TGTGCCAGCAGTTTAACGACTAGCGGGGACACAGATACGCAGTATTTT.

This clone was recorded a few times. The chain uses TRBV7-8 and TRBJ2-1; 8 nucleotides line up with TRBD2. Germline V CDR1 and CDR2: SGHVS, FQNEAQ. The CDR3 extends over 16 amino acids. V gave up 4 bases and J gave up 6 bases; unmatched junction bases: 11. The CDR3 DNA reads as TGTGCCAGCAGCTCCCTCGGGGGGGTATGGGGCAATGAGCAGTTCTTC. Its protein product is CASSSLGGVWGNEQFF.

This rearrangement joins TRBV7-3 to TRBJ2-3; D remains ambiguous. From germline, CDR1 is SGHTA and CDR2 FQGTGA. CDR3 length: 13 amino acids. The V gene lost 6 bases and the J gene lost 0 bases, with 7 bases spanning the gap. The CDR3 DNA follows: TGTGCCAGCAGTCAGGACAGCACAGATACGCAGTATTTT. Protein product: CASSQDSTDTQYF.